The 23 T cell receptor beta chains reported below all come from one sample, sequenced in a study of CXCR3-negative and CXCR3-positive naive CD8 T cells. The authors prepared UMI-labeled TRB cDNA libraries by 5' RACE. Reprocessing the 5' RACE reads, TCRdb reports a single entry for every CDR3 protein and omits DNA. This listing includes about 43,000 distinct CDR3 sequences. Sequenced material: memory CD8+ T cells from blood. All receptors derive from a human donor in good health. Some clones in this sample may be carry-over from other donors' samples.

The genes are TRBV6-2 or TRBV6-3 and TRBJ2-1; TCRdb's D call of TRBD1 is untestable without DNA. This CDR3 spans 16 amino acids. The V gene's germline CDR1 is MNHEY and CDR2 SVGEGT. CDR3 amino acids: CASSSSGRGDCNEQFF.

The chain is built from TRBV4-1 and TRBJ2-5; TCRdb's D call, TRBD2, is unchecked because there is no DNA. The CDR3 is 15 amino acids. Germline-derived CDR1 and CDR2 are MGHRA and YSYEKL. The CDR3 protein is CASSPLSARKETQYF.

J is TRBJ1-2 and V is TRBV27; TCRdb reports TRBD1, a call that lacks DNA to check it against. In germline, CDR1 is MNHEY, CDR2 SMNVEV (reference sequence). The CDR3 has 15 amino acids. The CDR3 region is CASSLEGQGSYGYTF.

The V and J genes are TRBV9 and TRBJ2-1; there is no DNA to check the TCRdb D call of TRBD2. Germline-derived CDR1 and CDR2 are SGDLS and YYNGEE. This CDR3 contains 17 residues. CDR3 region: CASSTSTSQSSYNEQFF.

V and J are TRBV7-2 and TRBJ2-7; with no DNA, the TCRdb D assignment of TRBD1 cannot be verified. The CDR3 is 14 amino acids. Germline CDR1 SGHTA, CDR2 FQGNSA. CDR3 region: CASSPTGTAYEQYF.

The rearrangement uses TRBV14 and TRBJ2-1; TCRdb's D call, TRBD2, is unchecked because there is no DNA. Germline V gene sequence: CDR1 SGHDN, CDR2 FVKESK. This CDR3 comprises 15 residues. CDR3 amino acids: CASSPGTNSYNEQFF.

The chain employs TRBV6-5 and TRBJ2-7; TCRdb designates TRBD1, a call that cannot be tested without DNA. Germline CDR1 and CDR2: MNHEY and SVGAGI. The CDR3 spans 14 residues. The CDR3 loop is CASSSGQGLYEQYF.

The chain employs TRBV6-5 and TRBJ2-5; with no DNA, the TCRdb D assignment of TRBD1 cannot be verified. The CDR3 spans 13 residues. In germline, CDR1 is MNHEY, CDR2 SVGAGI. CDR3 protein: CASSVGGQETQYF.

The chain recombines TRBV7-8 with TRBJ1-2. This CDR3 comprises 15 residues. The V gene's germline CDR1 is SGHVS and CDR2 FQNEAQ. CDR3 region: CASSSAKQRNYGYTF.

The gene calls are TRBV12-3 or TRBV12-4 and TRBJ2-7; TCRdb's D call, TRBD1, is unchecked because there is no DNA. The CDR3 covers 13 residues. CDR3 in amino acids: CASRRQVDYEQYF.

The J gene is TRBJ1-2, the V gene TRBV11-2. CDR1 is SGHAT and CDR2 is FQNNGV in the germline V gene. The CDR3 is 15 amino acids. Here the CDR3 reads CASSLNRALNYGYTF.

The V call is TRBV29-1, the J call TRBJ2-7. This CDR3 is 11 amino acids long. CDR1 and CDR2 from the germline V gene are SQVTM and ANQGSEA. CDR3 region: CSVVKMYEQYF.

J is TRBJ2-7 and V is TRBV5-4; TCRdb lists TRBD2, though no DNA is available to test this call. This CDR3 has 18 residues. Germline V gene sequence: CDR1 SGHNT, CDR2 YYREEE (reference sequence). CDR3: CASSLAGFSGGAGYEQYF.

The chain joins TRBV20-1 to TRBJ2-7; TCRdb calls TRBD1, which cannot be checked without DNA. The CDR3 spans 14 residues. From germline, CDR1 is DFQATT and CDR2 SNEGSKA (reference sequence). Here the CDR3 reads CSARRDTQTIEQYF.

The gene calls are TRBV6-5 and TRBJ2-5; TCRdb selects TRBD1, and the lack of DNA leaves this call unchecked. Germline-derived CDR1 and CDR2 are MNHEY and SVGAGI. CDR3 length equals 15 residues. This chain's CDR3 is CASSYSKEGAETQYF.

The CDR3 is CAISDLGGNTEAFF. The chain combines TRBV10-3 with TRBJ1-1; TCRdb reports TRBD1, a call that lacks DNA to check it against. The CDR3 sequence is 14 residues long. CDR1 and CDR2 from the germline V gene are ENHRY and SYGVKD.

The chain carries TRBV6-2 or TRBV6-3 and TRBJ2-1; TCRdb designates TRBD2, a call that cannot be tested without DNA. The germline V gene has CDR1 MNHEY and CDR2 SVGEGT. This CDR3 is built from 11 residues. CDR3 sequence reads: CASRALAEQFF.

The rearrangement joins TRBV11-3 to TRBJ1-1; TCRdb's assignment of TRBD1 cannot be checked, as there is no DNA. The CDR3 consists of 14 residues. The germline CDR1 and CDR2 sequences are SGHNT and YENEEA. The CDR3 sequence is CASSSGTVNTEAFF.

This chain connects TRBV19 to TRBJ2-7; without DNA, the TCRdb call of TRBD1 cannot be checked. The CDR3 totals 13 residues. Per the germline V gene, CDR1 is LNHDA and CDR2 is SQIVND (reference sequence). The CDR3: CASSATGAGEQYF.

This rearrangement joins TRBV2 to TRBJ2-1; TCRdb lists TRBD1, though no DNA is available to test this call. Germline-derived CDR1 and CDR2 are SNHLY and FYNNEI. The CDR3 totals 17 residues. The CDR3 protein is CASSEDTGTGIYNEQFF.

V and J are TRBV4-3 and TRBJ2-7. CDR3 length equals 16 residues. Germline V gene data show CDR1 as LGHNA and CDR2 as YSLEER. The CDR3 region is CASSQDIGGVSYEQYF.

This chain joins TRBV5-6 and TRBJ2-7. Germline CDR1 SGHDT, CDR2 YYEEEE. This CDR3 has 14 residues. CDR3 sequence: CASTTAVASYEQYF.

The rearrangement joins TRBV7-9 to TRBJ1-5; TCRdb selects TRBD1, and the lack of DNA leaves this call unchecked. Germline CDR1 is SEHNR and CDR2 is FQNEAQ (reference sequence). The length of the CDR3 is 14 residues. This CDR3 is CASSLVGVDQPQHF.